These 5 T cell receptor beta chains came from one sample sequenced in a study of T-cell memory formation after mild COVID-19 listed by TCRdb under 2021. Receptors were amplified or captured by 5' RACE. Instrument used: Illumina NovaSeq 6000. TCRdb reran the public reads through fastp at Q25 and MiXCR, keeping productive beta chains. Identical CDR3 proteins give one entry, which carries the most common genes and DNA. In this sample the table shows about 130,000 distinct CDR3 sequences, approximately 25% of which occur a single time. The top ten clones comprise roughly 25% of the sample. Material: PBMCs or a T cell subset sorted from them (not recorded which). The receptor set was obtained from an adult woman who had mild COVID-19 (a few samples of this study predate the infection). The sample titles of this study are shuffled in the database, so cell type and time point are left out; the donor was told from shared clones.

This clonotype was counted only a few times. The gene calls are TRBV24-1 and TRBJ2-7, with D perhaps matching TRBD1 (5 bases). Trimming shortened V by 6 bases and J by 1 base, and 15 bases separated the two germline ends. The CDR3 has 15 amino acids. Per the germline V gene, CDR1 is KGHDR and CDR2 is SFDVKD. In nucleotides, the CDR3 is TGTGCCACCAGTTCAGGGATCCTCGGTTCCTACGAGCAGTACTTC. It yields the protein CATSSGILGSYEQYF.

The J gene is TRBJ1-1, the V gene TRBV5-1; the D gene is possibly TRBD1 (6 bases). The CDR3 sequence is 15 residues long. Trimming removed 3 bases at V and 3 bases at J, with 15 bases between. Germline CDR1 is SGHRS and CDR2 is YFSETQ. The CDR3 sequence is CASSSEGEEDTEAFF. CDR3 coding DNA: TGCGCCAGCAGCTCGGAGGGGGAAGAGGACACTGAAGCTTTCTTT.

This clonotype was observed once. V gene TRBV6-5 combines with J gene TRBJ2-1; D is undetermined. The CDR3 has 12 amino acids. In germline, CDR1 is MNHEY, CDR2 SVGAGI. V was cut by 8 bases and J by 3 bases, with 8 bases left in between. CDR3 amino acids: CASGPYYNEQFF. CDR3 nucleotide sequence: TGTGCCAGCGGGCCTTACTACAATGAGCAGTTCTTC.

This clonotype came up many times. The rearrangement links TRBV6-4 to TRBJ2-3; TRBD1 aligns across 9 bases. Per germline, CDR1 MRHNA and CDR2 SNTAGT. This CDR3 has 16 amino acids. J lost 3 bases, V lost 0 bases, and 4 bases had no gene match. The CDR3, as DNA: TGTGCCAGCAGTGACTCCGAGACAGGGGGAACAGATACGCAGTATTTT. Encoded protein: CASSDSETGGTDTQYF.

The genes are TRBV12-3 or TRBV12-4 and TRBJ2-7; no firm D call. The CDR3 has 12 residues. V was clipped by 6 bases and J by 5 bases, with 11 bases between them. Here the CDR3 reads CASSMLGNEQYF. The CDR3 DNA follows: TGTGCCAGCAGCATGCTAGGGAACGAGCAGTACTTC.